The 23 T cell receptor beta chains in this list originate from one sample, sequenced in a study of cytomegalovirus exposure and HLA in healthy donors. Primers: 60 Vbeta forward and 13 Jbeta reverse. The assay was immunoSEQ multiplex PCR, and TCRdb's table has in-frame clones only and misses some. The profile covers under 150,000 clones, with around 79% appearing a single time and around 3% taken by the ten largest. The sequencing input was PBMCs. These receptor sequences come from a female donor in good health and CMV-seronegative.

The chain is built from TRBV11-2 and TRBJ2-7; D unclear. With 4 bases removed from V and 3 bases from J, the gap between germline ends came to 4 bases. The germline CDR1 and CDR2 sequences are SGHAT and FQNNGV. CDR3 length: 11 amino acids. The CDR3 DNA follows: TGTGCCAGCAGCTCACTCTACGAGCAGTACTTC. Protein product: CASSSLYEQYF.

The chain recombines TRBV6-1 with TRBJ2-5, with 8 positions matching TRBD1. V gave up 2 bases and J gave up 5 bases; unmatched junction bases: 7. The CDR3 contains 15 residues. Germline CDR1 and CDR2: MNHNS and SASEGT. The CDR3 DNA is TGTGCCAGCAGTGAAAACCCGGACAGGGACGAGACCCAGTACTTC. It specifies CASSENPDRDETQYF.

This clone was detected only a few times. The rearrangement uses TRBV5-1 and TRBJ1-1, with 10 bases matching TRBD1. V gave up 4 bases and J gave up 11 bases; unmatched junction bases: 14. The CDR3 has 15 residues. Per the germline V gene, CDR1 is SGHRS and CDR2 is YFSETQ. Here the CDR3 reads CASSPGGGTGVMAFF. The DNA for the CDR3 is TGCGCCAGCAGCCCTGGTGGGGGGACAGGGGTAATGGCTTTCTTT.

CDR3 loop: CASSLTGDFFEQYF. The CDR3 DNA sequence: TGCGCCAGCAGCTTGACGGGGGACTTCTTCGAGCAGTACTTC. The chain links TRBV5-1 to TRBJ2-7; a possible D gene is TRBD2 (6 bases). The CDR3 loop spans 14 amino acids. The germline gives CDR1 SGHRS, CDR2 YFSETQ. V lost 1 base to trimming and J lost 6 bases, with 14 bases between them.

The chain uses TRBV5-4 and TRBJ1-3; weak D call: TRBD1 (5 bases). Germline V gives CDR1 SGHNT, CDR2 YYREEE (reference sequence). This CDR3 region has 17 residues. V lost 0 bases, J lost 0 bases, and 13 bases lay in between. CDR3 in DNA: TGTGCCAGCAGCTTGGGCCGGGGACTGATCTCTGGAAACACCATATATTTT. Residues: CASSLGRGLISGNTIYF. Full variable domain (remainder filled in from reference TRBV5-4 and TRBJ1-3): ETGVTQSPTHLIKTRGQQVTLRCSSQSGHNTVSWYQQALGQGPQFIFQYYREEENGRGNFPPRFSGLQFPNYSSELNVNALELDDSALYLCASSLGRGLISGNTIYFGEGSWLTVV.

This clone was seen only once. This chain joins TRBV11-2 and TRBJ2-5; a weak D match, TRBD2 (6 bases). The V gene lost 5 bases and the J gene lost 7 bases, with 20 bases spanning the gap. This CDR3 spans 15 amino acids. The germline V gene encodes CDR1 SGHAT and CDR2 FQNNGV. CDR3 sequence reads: CASSPGLTRLGTQYF. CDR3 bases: TGTGCCAGCAGCCCCGGGCTGACTAGGCTAGGGACCCAGTACTTC.

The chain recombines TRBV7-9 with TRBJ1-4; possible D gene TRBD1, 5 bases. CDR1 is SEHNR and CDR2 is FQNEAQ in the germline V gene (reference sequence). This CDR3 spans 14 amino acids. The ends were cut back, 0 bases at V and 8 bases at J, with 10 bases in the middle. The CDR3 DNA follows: TGTGCCAGCAGCTTAGCGCTATCAGGGGAAAAACTGTTTTTT. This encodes CASSLALSGEKLFF.

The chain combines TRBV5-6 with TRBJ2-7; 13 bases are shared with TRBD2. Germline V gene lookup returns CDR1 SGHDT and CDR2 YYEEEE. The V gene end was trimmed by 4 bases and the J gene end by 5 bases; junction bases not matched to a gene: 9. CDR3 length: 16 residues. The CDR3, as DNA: TGTGCCAGCAGCAACGGACTAGCGGGGGCCATCAACGAGCAGTACTTC. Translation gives CASSNGLAGAINEQYF.

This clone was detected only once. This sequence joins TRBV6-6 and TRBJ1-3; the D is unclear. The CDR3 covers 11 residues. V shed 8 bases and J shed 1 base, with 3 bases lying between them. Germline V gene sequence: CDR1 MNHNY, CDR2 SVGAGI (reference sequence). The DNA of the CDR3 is TGTGCCAGCCTTTCTGGAAACACCATATATTTT. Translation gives CASLSGNTIYF.

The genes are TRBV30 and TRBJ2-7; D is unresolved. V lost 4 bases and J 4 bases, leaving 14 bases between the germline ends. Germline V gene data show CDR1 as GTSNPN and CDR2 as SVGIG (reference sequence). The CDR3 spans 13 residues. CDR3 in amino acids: CAWTAPLAYEQYF. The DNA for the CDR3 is TGTGCCTGGACCGCACCCTTAGCATACGAGCAGTACTTC.

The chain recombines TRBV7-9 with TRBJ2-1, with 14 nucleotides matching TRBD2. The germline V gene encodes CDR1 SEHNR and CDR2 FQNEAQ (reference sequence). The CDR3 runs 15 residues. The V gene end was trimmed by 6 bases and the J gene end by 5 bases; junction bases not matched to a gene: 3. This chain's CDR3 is CASRRLAGGHNEQFF. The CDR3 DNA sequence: TGTGCCAGCAGACGACTAGCGGGAGGGCACAATGAGCAGTTCTTC.

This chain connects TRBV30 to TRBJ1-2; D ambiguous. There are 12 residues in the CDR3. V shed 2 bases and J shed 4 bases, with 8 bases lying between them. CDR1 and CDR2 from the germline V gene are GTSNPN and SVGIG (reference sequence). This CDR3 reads CAWSLLPYGYTF. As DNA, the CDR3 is TGTGCCTGGAGTCTCCTCCCCTATGGCTACACCTTC.

The CDR3 DNA is TGCGCCAGCAATTTGGAGGATTTGGACACTGAAGCTTTCTTT. As protein: CASNLEDLDTEAFF. The rearrangement links TRBV5-1 to TRBJ1-1; no firm D call. Germline CDR1 reads SGHRS; CDR2 reads YFSETQ. The CDR3 length is 14 residues. The V and J ends lost 6 bases and 3 bases respectively, with 15 bases between them.

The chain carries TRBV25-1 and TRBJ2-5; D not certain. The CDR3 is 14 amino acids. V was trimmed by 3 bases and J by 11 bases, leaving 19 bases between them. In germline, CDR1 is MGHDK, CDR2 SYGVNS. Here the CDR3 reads CASSEPHSPTKQYF. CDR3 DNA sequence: TGTGCCAGCAGTGAGCCCCATAGTCCTACGAAGCAGTACTTC.

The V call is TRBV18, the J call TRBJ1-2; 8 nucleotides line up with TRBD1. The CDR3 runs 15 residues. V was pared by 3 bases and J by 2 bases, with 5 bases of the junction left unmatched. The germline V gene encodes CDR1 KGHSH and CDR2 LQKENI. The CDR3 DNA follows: TGTGCCAGCTCACCGGACAGGGATTCGAACTATGGCTACACCTTC. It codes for CASSPDRDSNYGYTF.

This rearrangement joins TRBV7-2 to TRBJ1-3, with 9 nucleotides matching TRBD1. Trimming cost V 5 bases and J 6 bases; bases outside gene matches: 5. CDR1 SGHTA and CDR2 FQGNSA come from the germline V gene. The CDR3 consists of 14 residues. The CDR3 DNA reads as TGTGCCAGCAGCCCTCGACAGGGGGTAAACACCATATATTTT. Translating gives CASSPRQGVNTIYF.

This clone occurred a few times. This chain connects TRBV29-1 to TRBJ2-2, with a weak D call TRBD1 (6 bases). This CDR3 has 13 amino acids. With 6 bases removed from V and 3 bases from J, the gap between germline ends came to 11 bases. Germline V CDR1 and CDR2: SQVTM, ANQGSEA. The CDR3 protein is CSVGQPYTGELFF. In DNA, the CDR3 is TGCAGCGTCGGACAGCCTTACACCGGGGAGCTGTTTTTT.

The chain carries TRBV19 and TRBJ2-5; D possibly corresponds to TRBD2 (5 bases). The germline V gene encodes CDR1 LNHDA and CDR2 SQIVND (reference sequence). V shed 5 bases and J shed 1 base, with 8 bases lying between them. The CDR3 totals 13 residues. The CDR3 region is CASSQAVQETQYF. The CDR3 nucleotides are TGTGCCAGTAGTCAAGCGGTCCAAGAGACCCAGTACTTC.

The CDR3 sequence: CASSPGTASYEQYF. As DNA, the CDR3 is TGTGCCAGCAGCCCCGGGACAGCCTCCTACGAGCAGTACTTC. The J gene is TRBJ2-7, the V gene TRBV11-3; 7 nucleotides agree with TRBD1. Germline loops: CDR1 SGHNT, CDR2 YENEEA. CDR3 length equals 14 residues. Trimming at V came to 5 bases and at J to 0 bases, leaving 4 bases not matched to a gene.

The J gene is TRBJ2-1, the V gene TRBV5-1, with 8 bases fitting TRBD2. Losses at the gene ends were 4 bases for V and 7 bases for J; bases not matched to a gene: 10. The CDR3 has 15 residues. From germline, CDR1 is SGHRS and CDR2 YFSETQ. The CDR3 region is CASSPAGGLENEQFF. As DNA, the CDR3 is TGCGCCAGCAGCCCCGCGGGGGGTCTTGAGAATGAGCAGTTCTTC.

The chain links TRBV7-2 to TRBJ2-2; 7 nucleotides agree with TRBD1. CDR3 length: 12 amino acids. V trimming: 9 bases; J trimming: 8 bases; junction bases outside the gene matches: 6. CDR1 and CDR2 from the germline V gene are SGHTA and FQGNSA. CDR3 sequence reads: CARATGSGELFF. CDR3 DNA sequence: TGTGCCAGAGCGACAGGGTCGGGGGAGCTGTTTTTT.

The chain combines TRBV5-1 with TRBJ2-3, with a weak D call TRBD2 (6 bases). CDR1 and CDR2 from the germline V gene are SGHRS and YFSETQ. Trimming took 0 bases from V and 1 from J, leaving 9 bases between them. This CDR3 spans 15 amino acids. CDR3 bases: TGCGCCAGCAGCTTGGGAGTAGCGGGCACAGATACGCAGTATTTT. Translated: CASSLGVAGTDTQYF.

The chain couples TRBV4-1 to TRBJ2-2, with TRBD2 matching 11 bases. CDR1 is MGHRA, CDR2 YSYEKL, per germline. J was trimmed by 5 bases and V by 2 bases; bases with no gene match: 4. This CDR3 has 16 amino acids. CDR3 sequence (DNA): TGCGCCAGCAGCCAATTAGCGGGGGGGCGGACCGGGGAGCTGTTTTTT. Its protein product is CASSQLAGGRTGELFF.